A selection of T cell receptor beta chains follows, all from one sample in a study of cytomegalovirus exposure and HLA in healthy donors. Method: immunoSEQ multiplex PCR; TCRdb's copy keeps in-frame clones and lacks some. Altogether 140,000 to 150,000 clones are present, around 90% being singletons, with the ten largest covering 4.5% to 5.5%. Sequencing was carried out using PBMCs. The receptors originated from a man aged 18 to 29 in good health and CMV-seropositive. Each CDR3 is given with its conserved first and last residue. The order of the fields is D gene, J gene, V gene, CDR3 protein, CDR3 DNA. The D gene is left open where the match is weak.

D: TRBD1; J: TRBJ1-2; V: TRBV6-1; CDR3: CAREGGDRGRIGYTF; DNA: TGTGCCAGGGAGGGTGGGGACAGGGGTAGAATTGGCTACACCTTC
D: TRBD1; J: TRBJ1-1; V: TRBV29-1; CDR3: CSVGVGQGAVEAFF; DNA: TGCAGCGTTGGTGTCGGGCAGGGGGCCGTTGAAGCTTTCTTT
D: TRBD1; J: TRBJ1-5; V: TRBV6-5; CDR3: CASRNGQGDFQPQHF; DNA: TGTGCCAGCAGGAACGGGCAGGGGGACTTTCAGCCCCAGCATTTT
D: TRBD1; J: TRBJ1-2; V: TRBV5-1; CDR3: CASSLGQGERSNYGYTF; DNA: TGCGCCAGCAGCTTGGGACAGGGGGAGAGATCTAACTATGGCTACACCTTC
D: TRBD1; J: TRBJ1-2; V: TRBV4-1; CDR3: CASSPGPGTGDYGYTF; DNA: TGCGCCAGCAGCCCAGGACCCGGGACAGGGGACTATGGCTACACCTTC
D: -; J: TRBJ1-1; V: TRBV6-1; CDR3: CASSEFPGIGAEAFF; DNA: TGTGCCAGCAGTGAATTCCCAGGCATAGGGGCTGAAGCTTTCTTT
D: -; J: TRBJ1-1; V: TRBV2; CDR3: CASSDRGRMNTEAFF; DNA: TGTGCCAGCAGTGACCGCGGTCGGATGAACACTGAAGCTTTCTTT
D: -; J: TRBJ2-3; V: TRBV28; CDR3: CASSLGGGWDTQYF; DNA: TGTGCCAGCAGTTTAGGGGGGGGCTGGGATACGCAGTATTTT
D: -; J: TRBJ1-2; V: TRBV2; CDR3: CASGRGVNYGYTF; DNA: TGTGCCAGCGGACGGGGGGTTAACTATGGCTACACCTTC
D: -; J: TRBJ2-5; V: TRBV18; CDR3: CASSLSAGPETQYF; DNA: TGTGCCAGCTCCCTATCTGCGGGTCCGGAGACCCAGTACTTC
D: TRBD1; J: TRBJ2-7; V: TRBV7-2; CDR3: CASSSHRDRGHYEQYF; DNA: TGTGCCAGCAGCTCCCACCGGGACAGGGGCCACTACGAGCAGTACTTC
D: -; J: TRBJ2-2; V: TRBV30; CDR3: CAWIQGNKLGELFF; DNA: TGTGCCTGGATACAGGGAAATAAGTTAGGGGAGCTGTTTTTT
D: TRBD1; J: TRBJ1-1; V: TRBV2; CDR3: CASRAQGASTEAFF; DNA: TGTGCCAGCAGAGCCCAGGGGGCGAGCACTGAAGCTTTCTTT
D: TRBD1; J: TRBJ1-2; V: TRBV6-5; CDR3: CASSQEGQGNRGYTF; DNA: TGTGCCAGCAGTCAGGAGGGACAGGGAAATCGTGGCTACACCTTC
D: -; J: TRBJ2-1; V: TRBV15; CDR3: CATSRVLPNRLDYNEQFF; DNA: TGTGCCACCAGCAGGGTCCTCCCCAACAGGTTAGACTACAATGAGCAGTTCTTC
D: TRBD1; J: TRBJ1-2; V: TRBV4-1; CDR3: CASSHPTQGNYGYTF; DNA: TGCGCCAGCAGCCACCCAACACAGGGGAACTATGGCTACACCTTC
D: TRBD1; J: TRBJ2-2; V: TRBV30; CDR3: CAWSPGGRELFF; DNA: TGTGCCTGGAGCCCAGGGGGCCGGGAGCTGTTTTTT
D: -; J: TRBJ2-2; V: TRBV6-1; CDR3: CASKATWNTGELFF; DNA: TGTGCCAGCAAAGCGACCTGGAACACCGGGGAGCTGTTTTTT
D: TRBD1; J: TRBJ2-2; V: TRBV6-5; CDR3: CASSFSTGGVGELFF; DNA: TGTGCCAGCAGTTTCTCGACAGGGGGCGTTGGGGAGCTGTTTTTT
D: -; J: TRBJ1-2; V: TRBV7-8; CDR3: CASTLEGRGGDYGYTF; DNA: TGTGCCAGCACCCTGGAGGGAAGGGGAGGAGACTATGGCTACACCTTC